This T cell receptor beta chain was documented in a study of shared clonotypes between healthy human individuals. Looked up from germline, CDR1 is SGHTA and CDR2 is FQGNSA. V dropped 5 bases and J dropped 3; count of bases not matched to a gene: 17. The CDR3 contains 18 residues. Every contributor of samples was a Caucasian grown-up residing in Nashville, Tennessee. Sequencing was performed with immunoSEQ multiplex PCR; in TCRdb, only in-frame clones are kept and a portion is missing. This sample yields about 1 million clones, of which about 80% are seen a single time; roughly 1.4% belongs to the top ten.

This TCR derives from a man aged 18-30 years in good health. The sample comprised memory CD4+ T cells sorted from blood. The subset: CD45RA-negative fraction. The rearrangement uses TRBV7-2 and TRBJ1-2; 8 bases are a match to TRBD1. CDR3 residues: CASSPKHDTGGAYYGYTF. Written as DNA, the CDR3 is TGTGCCAGCAGCCCGAAACATGATACAGGGGGGGCATACTATGGCTACACCTTC.